This record covers a single T cell receptor beta chain. Its antigen is not identified. All patients picked for sequencing had shown, by flow cytometry, an expansion of CD8+CD57+ cells. Severe acquired aplastic anemia was diagnosed in all patients. The sample originates from a study of CD8+CD57+ T cells in acquired aplastic anemia. At the level of the study: Average DNA yield from sorted CD4+ and CD8+ cells was roughly 3 ug. Study-wide results and caveats: Patients and controls shared 25 to 35 CD8+ CDR3 sequences, highly expressed in patients.

TCR beta VDJ and CDR3 were profiled, and genomic DNA was the template. TCRdb fed the reads into MiXCR, producing one record per CDR3 protein. The repertoire holds 150,000 to 200,000 distinct CDR3 sequences, with about two thirds as singletons. The source is a human donor with aplastic anemia. Sequenced input: sorted CD4+, CD8+, or CD8+CD57+ T cells (not recorded which) from PBMCs.

The CDR3 here is CATSRDTPREQFF. CDR3 DNA sequence: TGTGCCACCAGCAGAGATACTCCGCGTGAGCAGTTCTTC. V and J are TRBV15 and TRBJ2-1; no firm D call. The CDR3 spans 13 residues. Trimming took 0 bases from V and 9 from J, leaving 9 bases between them. The germline V gene has CDR1 LNHNV and CDR2 YYDKDF (reference sequence).